This T cell receptor (beta chain) was observed in a study of CD8 T cells in Susac syndrome. Trimming removed 6 bases at V and 4 bases at J, with 15 bases between. This CDR3 comprises 14 residues. Germline lookup yields CDR1 ENHRY and CDR2 SYGVKD. Sequencing of TCR beta covered CD8+ and CD4+ T cells obtained from blood. Reverse transcription of about 0.45 to 1 ug RNA was carried out with random hexamers. It was immunoSEQ multiplex PCR that amplified TCR beta CDR3 across 54 Vbeta and 13 Jbeta. TCRdb ran MiXCR on the immunoSEQ multiplex PCR reads and lists one entry per CDR3 protein. Among 200,000 to 300,000 distinct CDR3 sequences listed, 90% to 95% were seen once.

The V and J genes are TRBV10-3 and TRBJ2-5; tentative D call: TRBD2 (6 bases). The sequencing input was CD4+ T cells from PBMCs. The receptor's source is a human donor with multiple sclerosis. The CDR3: CAIRMGLAGETQYF. CDR3 bases: TGTGCCATCAGGATGGGACTGGCTGGAGAGACCCAGTACTTC.